These 4 T cell receptor beta chains share one sample of origin, sequenced in a study of cytomegalovirus exposure and HLA in healthy donors. A multiplex PCR was run with 60 Vbeta primers and 13 Jbeta primers. Sequenced by immunoSEQ multiplex PCR; TCRdb stores in-frame clones only, minus some. Of around 62,000 clones listed, just under 80% are singletons. Sequences were obtained from PBMCs. The receptor set was obtained from a man in his forties or fifties in good health and CMV-seronegative.

This chain links TRBV5-6 with TRBJ1-3; maybe TRBD1 (5 bases). The length of the CDR3 is 19 residues. CDR1 and CDR2 from the germline V gene are SGHDT and YYEEEE. The ends were cut back, 3 bases at V and 0 bases at J, with 22 bases in the middle. The CDR3 spells CASSSLLGRALNSGNTIYF. As DNA, the CDR3 is TGTGCCAGCAGCTCGTTACTGGGCAGGGCGCTTAACTCTGGAAACACCATATATTTT.

This clone turned up a few times. The V call is TRBV7-9, the J call TRBJ2-7; TRBD1 might be the D (6 bases). CDR1 is SEHNR, CDR2 FQNEAQ, per germline (reference sequence). This CDR3 is built from 13 residues. V was cut by 5 bases and J by 4 bases, with 12 bases left in between. CDR3 DNA: TGTGCCAGCAGCCACCCTCAGGGGTACGAGCAGTACTTC. Translated, it gives CASSHPQGYEQYF.

The sample holds one count of this clone. This chain connects TRBV27 to TRBJ2-7; 10 nucleotides align to TRBD2. There are 15 residues in the CDR3. Germline V gene lookup returns CDR1 MNHEY and CDR2 SMNVEV (reference sequence). The V gene end was trimmed by 2 bases and the J gene end by 4 bases; junction bases not matched to a gene: 5. CDR3 amino acids: CASSLQREGTYEQYF. The CDR3 bases are TGTGCCAGCAGTTTACAGCGGGAGGGTACGTACGAGCAGTACTTC.

This clone was detected a few times. This sequence joins TRBV7-9 and TRBJ2-1, with unresolved D. The V end lost 1 base, the J end lost 4 bases, and 8 bases lay between the germline ends. The CDR3 extends over 14 amino acids. Germline values: CDR1 SEHNR, CDR2 FQNEAQ (reference sequence). In DNA, the CDR3 is TGTGCCAGCAGCTTAGATTACTCGTACAATGAGCAGTTCTTC. This translates into CASSLDYSYNEQFF.